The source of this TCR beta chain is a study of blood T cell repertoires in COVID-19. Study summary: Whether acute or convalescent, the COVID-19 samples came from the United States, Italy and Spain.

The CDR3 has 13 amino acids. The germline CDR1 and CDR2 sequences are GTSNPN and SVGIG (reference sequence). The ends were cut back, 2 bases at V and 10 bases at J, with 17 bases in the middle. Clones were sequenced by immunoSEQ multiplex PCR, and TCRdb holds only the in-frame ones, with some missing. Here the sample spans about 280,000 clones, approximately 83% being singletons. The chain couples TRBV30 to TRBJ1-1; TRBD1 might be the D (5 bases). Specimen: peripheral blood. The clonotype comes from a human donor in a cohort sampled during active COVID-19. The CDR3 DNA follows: TGTGCCTGGAGTTGGGGGGTATCCCAAAGAGCTTTCTTT. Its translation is CAWSWGVSQRAFF.